The 9 T cell receptor beta chains listed next were all sequenced from one sample in a study of identical twins. One entry per CDR3 protein results from TCRdb running MiXCR on the 5' RACE reads. The data hold around 240,000 distinct CDR3 sequences, with about 7.3% observed a single time. These same data were also listed under a study on yellow fever vaccine responses in identical twins.

The specimen sequenced was memory (CD45RO+) T cells sorted from blood. The origin of the receptors is a woman between 18 and 30 years old in good health.

In its sample, this clonotype was seen a few times. CDR3 in DNA: TGTGCCAGCAGCACGCGGGGCCTTGGCTACGAGCAGTACTTC. It codes for CASSTRGLGYEQYF. J is TRBJ2-7 and V is TRBV6-1, with TRBD2 as a possible D gene (6 bases). Trimming removed 6 bases at V and 3 bases at J, with 15 bases between. Germline-derived CDR1 and CDR2 are MNHNS and SASEGT. The CDR3 has 14 residues.

This clonotype has ten or more counts. The rearrangement uses TRBV4-2 and TRBJ2-1; 8 nucleotides match TRBD2. CDR3 length: 16 amino acids. V shed 2 bases and J 0 bases; nucleotides not matched to a gene: 3. Germline V gene data show CDR1 as LGHNA and CDR2 as YNFKEQ. CDR3 region: CASSQKSGSSYNEQFF. DNA for the CDR3: TGTGCCAGCAGCCAAAAGAGCGGGAGCTCCTACAATGAGCAGTTCTTC.

This clonotype has more than one count but fewer than ten. The V gene is TRBV19, the J gene TRBJ2-2; 10 bases are a match to TRBD2. Germline CDR1 LNHDA, CDR2 SQIVND (reference sequence). The CDR3 length is 15 residues. Losses at the gene ends were 4 bases for V and 4 bases for J; bases not matched to a gene: 3. The CDR3 is CASSTGLAVTGELFF. The CDR3 region has the DNA TGTGCCAGTAGTACCGGACTAGCGGTCACCGGGGAGCTGTTTTTT.

The chain has TRBV6-5 and TRBJ1-4, with 12 bases that match TRBD1. Germline trimming cut 0 bases from V and 8 bases from J; bases unmatched to any gene: 13. Germline CDR1 reads MNHEY; CDR2 reads SVGAGI. There are 19 residues in the CDR3. The CDR3 coding sequence is TGTGCCAGCAGTTACTCGATGCCGGGACAGGGGGCGTCTCGAGAAAAACTGTTTTTT. Translation gives CASSYSMPGQGASREKLFF.

This clonotype occurred many times. The J gene is TRBJ2-7, the V gene TRBV28; D is unclear. The CDR3 length is 14 residues. Germline CDR1 and CDR2: MDHEN and SYDVKM. V was shortened by 2 bases and J by 3 bases, with 11 bases between the two germline ends. In DNA form, the CDR3 reads TGTGCCAGCAGTTTAGAAACCTTTGTCTACGAGCAGTACTTC. Translated: CASSLETFVYEQYF.

This clonotype was counted a few times. The chain is built from TRBV5-1 and TRBJ2-1; TRBD2 matches at 13 bases. The length of the CDR3 is 15 residues. With V trimmed by 4 bases and J by 10 bases, 8 bases remained unmatched. Per germline, CDR1 SGHRS and CDR2 YFSETQ. CDR3 sequence (DNA): TGCGCCAGCAGCCCTGGACTAGCGGGGGACCCCGAGCAGTTCTTC. It codes for CASSPGLAGDPEQFF.

This clonotype was observed many times. The chain combines TRBV5-1 with TRBJ1-2; 10 nucleotides align to TRBD1. The germline CDR1 and CDR2 sequences are SGHRS and YFSETQ. This CDR3 spans 15 amino acids. Unmatched junction bases numbered 8, after V lost 5 bases and J lost 4 bases. The CDR3 sequence is CASSPGTGVTYGYTF. CDR3 coding DNA: TGCGCCAGCAGTCCTGGGACAGGGGTGACCTATGGCTACACCTTC.

This clonotype was counted at least ten times. The chain uses TRBV20-1 and TRBJ2-5, with TRBD2 as a possible D gene (6 bases). Germline V gene data show CDR1 as DFQATT and CDR2 as SNEGSKA (reference sequence). V lost 1 base and J lost 2, with 8 bases in between. The CDR3 sequence is 13 residues long. The CDR3 here is CSARGLVQETQYF. In DNA, the CDR3 is TGCAGTGCTAGAGGACTAGTGCAAGAGACCCAGTACTTC.

J is TRBJ1-5 and V is TRBV20-1; D ambiguous. The CDR3 has 12 amino acids. Germline values: CDR1 DFQATT, CDR2 SNEGSKA (reference sequence). The V end was cut by 5 bases, the J end by 4 bases, with 9 bases between. CDR3 in DNA: TGCAGTGCTCTCCCGGTGAATCAGCCCCAGCATTTT. Translating gives CSALPVNQPQHF.